This T cell receptor beta chain stems from a study of ipilimumab plus nivolumab after autologous stem cell transplantation. At the level of the study: Typical patient got about 5 ipilimumab doses and seven to nine nivolumab doses (median). The myeloma group: high-risk transplant-naive, or relapse within 3 years after first autologous transplant.

This CDR3 has 17 residues. The germline CDR1 and CDR2 sequences are MDHEN and SYDVKM. Only in-frame clones appear in the TCRdb table, and some are missing; sequencing was by immunoSEQ multiplex PCR. The table has some 41,000 clones, nearly 95% seen once; the top ten hold under 1%. This TCR came from a male donor with multiple myeloma. The chain links TRBV28 to TRBJ2-5; 8 positions agree with TRBD2. The DNA end lines up better with TRBJ2-7; the J call may be wrong. Specimen: PBMCs, collected in a trial of ipilimumab plus nivolumab as post-transplant consolidation. The CDR3 region is CASSLIIAGRSSYEQYF. CDR3 nucleotide sequence: TGTGCCAGCAGTTTGATAATAGCGGGGCGTAGCTCCTACGAGCAGTACTTC.